These 13 T cell receptor beta chains share one sample of origin, sequenced in a study of brain T cells in children with intractable seizures. Measured with immunoSEQ multiplex PCR; TCRdb has only the in-frame clones, and not every one. The sample records about 340,000 clones, roughly 93% being singletons. Time point defined: blood from clinic visit 5 months post-surgery; TSC patient then seizure free. The sample in question was peripheral blood, obtained 5 to 6 months after surgery. These receptor sequences come from a boy under two years old with tuberous sclerosis and intractable seizures.

Regarding this clone: Other nucleotide sequences in the sample specify the same CDR3. V usage is TRBV7-3 and J usage is TRBJ2-2, with D maybe TRBD2 (5 bases). The CDR3 runs 14 residues. Germline values: CDR1 SGHTA, CDR2 FQGTGA. Trimming took 2 bases from V and 8 from J, leaving 12 bases between them. CDR3 sequence reads: CASSLLAGAGELFF. DNA of the CDR3: TGTGCCAGCAGCTTACTAGCCGGTGCGGGGGAGCTGTTTTTT.

Concerning this clone itself: Distinct nucleotide sequences in the sample also encode this CDR3. This chain joins TRBV20-1 and TRBJ2-7; unclear D gene. The CDR3 is made up of 10 amino acids. The V gene lost 1 base and the J gene lost 5 bases, with 3 bases spanning the gap. CDR1 DFQATT and CDR2 SNEGSKA come from the germline V gene (reference sequence). The CDR3 coding sequence is TGCAGTGCTAGAGCAAACGAGCAGTACTTC. Translation: CSARANEQYF.

The chain links TRBV10-1 to TRBJ2-7, with 7 positions matching TRBD2. Unmatched junction bases numbered 0, after V lost 0 bases and J lost 4 bases. The CDR3 runs 13 residues. CDR1 and CDR2 (germline): WNHNN, SYGVQD (reference sequence). The CDR3 nucleotides read TGCGCCAGCAGTGAGTCTAGCGGGTACGAGCAGTACTTC. Its translation is CASSESSGYEQYF.

The rearrangement uses TRBV10-3 and TRBJ1-2; D is unclear. The CDR3 loop spans 14 amino acids. V was clipped by 0 bases and J by 5 bases, with 10 bases between them. Germline CDR1 ENHRY, CDR2 SYGVKD. The CDR3 sequence: CAISESSHWYGYTF. Written as DNA, the CDR3 is TGTGCCATCAGTGAGTCCTCACATTGGTATGGCTACACCTTC.

The V call is TRBV11-3, the J call TRBJ2-1; the match to TRBD2 covers 8 bases. CDR1 SGHNT and CDR2 YENEEA come from the germline V gene. This CDR3 contains 17 residues. Germline trimming cut 0 bases from V and 7 bases from J; bases unmatched to any gene: 11. The CDR3 here is CASSLDPTSAARNEQFF. The CDR3 DNA reads as TGTGCCAGCAGCTTAGATCCGACTAGCGCGGCGAGAAATGAGCAGTTCTTC.

The chain combines TRBV5-1 with TRBJ2-7, with TRBD1 matching 9 bases. The CDR3 consists of 14 residues. Germline CDR1 reads SGHRS; CDR2 reads YFSETQ. J lost 4 bases, V lost 4 bases, and 6 bases had no gene match. The CDR3 loop reads CASSTGTGTYEQYF. CDR3 DNA sequence: TGCGCCAGCAGCACCGGGACAGGGACTTACGAGCAGTACTTC.

The chain combines TRBV28 with TRBJ2-5; 11 bases line up with TRBD1. The V and J ends lost 3 bases and 5 bases, in that order; junction bases with no gene match: 8. CDR3 length equals 16 residues. CDR1 and CDR2 from the germline V gene are MDHEN and SYDVKM. Here the CDR3 DNA reads TGTGCCAGCAGTTTTGCGGACAGGGGGCTGAGCGAGACCCAGTACTTC. This gives the protein CASSFADRGLSETQYF. Together with reference TRBV28 and TRBJ2-5, the CDR3 gives the full variable domain: DVKVTQSSRYLVKRTGEKVFLECVQDMDHENMFWYRQDPGLGLRLIYFSYDVKMKEKGDIPEGYSVSREKKERFSLILESASTNQTSMYLCASSFADRGLSETQYFGPGTRLLVL.

Regarding this clone: One end of the junction fails to match germline, which may point to a read error. V usage is TRBV2 and J usage is TRBJ2-7; 11 nucleotides agree with TRBD1. Germline V CDR1 and CDR2: SNHLY, FYNNEI. The length of the CDR3 is 15 residues. The CDR3 protein is CASSTNPDRGPPGNF. CDR3 DNA: TGTGCCAGCAGTACTAACCCGGACAGGGGGCCGCCTGGGAACTTC.

J is TRBJ1-1 and V is TRBV27; D is possibly TRBD1 (5 bases). Germline V gene lookup returns CDR1 MNHEY and CDR2 SMNVEV (reference sequence). V was shortened by 1 base and J by 4 bases, with 13 bases between the two germline ends. The length of the CDR3 is 15 residues. CDR3 in amino acids: CASSLLPFGGTEAFF. The CDR3 DNA is TGTGCCAGCAGTTTATTGCCCTTCGGGGGCACTGAAGCTTTCTTT.

The rearrangement uses TRBV9 and TRBJ2-2; TRBD1 matches at 8 bases. This CDR3 is built from 17 residues. The V segment lost 4 bases and the J segment 1 base; nucleotides outside the gene matches: 9. Germline CDR1 SGDLS, CDR2 YYNGEE. This CDR3 is CASSLSRGLRNTGELFF. The CDR3 DNA reads as TGTGCCAGCAGCCTGAGCAGGGGGCTTCGGAACACCGGGGAGCTGTTTTTT.

The chain couples TRBV11-2 to TRBJ2-6, with 8 bases identical to TRBD2. The CDR3 loop spans 15 amino acids. Germline-derived CDR1 and CDR2 are SGHAT and FQNNGV. V was clipped by 3 bases and J by 2 bases; unmatched bases: 0. Here the CDR3 DNA reads TGTGCCAGCAGCTTGCGGGGGGCTGGGGCCAACGTCCTGACTTTC. This gives the protein CASSLRGAGANVLTF.

The chain links TRBV30 to TRBJ2-1, with a tentative D call TRBD2 (5 bases). With 8 bases removed from V and 7 bases from J, the gap between germline ends came to 18 bases. CDR1 is GTSNPN and CDR2 is SVGIG in the germline V gene (reference sequence). The CDR3 is 13 residues long. The CDR3 DNA sequence: TGTGCCCATACGGAAGTGACGGGAAATGAGCAGTTCTTC. Its protein is CAHTEVTGNEQFF.

This clone was detected once. This chain uses TRBV7-6 with TRBJ2-1, with D possibly matching TRBD2 (6 bases). CDR1 and CDR2 (germline): SGHVS, FNYEAQ. Trimming took off 2 bases at V and 0 bases at J, with 8 bases between the two ends. The length of the CDR3 is 15 residues. As DNA, the CDR3 is TGTGCCAGCAGCTTATACGGGGGCTCCTACAATGAGCAGTTCTTC. This translates into CASSLYGGSYNEQFF.